These T cell receptor beta chains were read from a single sample in a study of cytomegalovirus exposure and HLA in healthy donors. Some clones are missing from TCRdb's copy, which holds only in-frame ones; the method was immunoSEQ multiplex PCR. The sample includes around 140,000 clones, about 83% of them seen just once. The material sequenced was PBMCs. The receptors derive from a man aged 40-49 years in good health and CMV-seropositive. The CDR3 runs from the conserved cysteine through the conserved F or W. A D gene is named only where the DNA matches it firmly. Not all rows give a size; the values are once, few, many and, for expanded clones, a class.

CDR3aa	CDR3nt	abundance	j_gene	v_gene	d_gene
CASSVGLAASTDTQYF	TGTGCCAGCAGCGTAGGACTAGCGGCCTCCACAGATACGCAGTATTTT	once	TRBJ2-3	TRBV9	TRBD2
CASRPYYLGSYEQYF	TGTGCCAGCCGCCCCTACTATCTTGGCTCCTACGAGCAGTACTTC	.	TRBJ2-7	TRBV7-2	.
CASSIPRGRQPQHF	TGTGCCAGTAGTATACCCAGGGGGCGGCAGCCCCAGCATTTT	.	TRBJ1-5	TRBV19	TRBD1
CASSLRGNTIYF	TGTGCCAGCAGCCTCCGAGGCAACACCATATATTTT	.	TRBJ1-3	TRBV5-4	.
CSAMESETQYF	TGCAGTGCTATGGAGTCGGAGACCCAGTACTTC	.	TRBJ2-5	TRBV20-1	.
CASSYTTGGSGGGYTF	TGCGCCAGCAGTTATACCACAGGCGGATCAGGGGGTGGCTACACCTTC	.	TRBJ1-2	TRBV5-1	TRBD1
CASSLFPRQPQHF	TGTGCCAGCAGCTTATTCCCCCGGCAGCCCCAGCATTTT	.	TRBJ1-5	TRBV7-6	.
CASTEIGTSGMRGYGEQYF	TGTGCCAGCACCGAGATTGGGACTAGCGGGATGAGGGGGTACGGCGAGCAGTACTTC	.	TRBJ2-7	TRBV11-2	TRBD2
CSVDAAHTGELFF	TGCAGCGTTGATGCGGCGCACACCGGGGAGCTGTTTTTT	.	TRBJ2-2	TRBV29-1	.
CASSEGLAIVISSYEQYF	TGTGCCAGCAGTGAAGGACTAGCGATAGTGATTTCCTCCTACGAGCAGTACTTC	few	TRBJ2-7	TRBV2	TRBD2
CASSGWQEETQYF	TGTGCCAGCAGCGGTTGGCAGGAAGAGACCCAGTACTTC	once	TRBJ2-5	TRBV4-2	.
CASSMTGQETQYF	TGTGCCAGTAGCATGACAGGGCAAGAGACCCAGTACTTC	.	TRBJ2-5	TRBV19	TRBD1
CASSDDRGRSPLHF	TGTGCCAGCAGTGATGACAGGGGGCGTTCACCCCTCCACTTT	.	TRBJ1-6	TRBV9	TRBD1
CASSLASYNEQFF	TGTGCCAGCAGCTTAGCCAGCTACAATGAGCAGTTCTTC	.	TRBJ2-1	TRBV13	.
CASSDGQRNTGELFF	TGTGCCAGCAGTGATGGGCAGAGGAACACCGGGGAGCTGTTTTTT	.	TRBJ2-2	TRBV6-1	.
CASSQEVQGKFYEQYF	TGCGCCAGCAGCCAAGAAGTACAGGGCAAATTCTACGAGCAGTACTTC	.	TRBJ2-7	TRBV4-1	.
CASSWDRLNTGELFF	TGTGCCAGCAGCTGGGACAGGTTGAACACCGGGGAGCTGTTTTTT	.	TRBJ2-2	TRBV28	TRBD1
CASSVDTDSFGEQYF	TGTGCCAGCAGCGTAGACACGGACAGTTTTGGGGAGCAGTACTTC	.	TRBJ2-5	TRBV9	.
CASTPLDRLYGYTF	TGTGCCAGCACCCCCTTGGACAGACTCTATGGCTACACCTTC	.	TRBJ1-2	TRBV14	.
CASSLTLGLAGGGEQFF	TGTGCCAGCAGCTTAACCCTGGGACTAGCGGGAGGGGGTGAGCAGTTCTTC	.	TRBJ2-1	TRBV7-2	TRBD2
CASSSYSVSSGRGTHF	TGTGCCAGCAGCTCATATTCCGTCTCTAGCGGGAGGGGAACACACTTC	.	TRBJ2-7	TRBV11-2	TRBD2
CASSSSGSPHNEQFF	TGTGCCAGCAGCTCAAGCGGGAGTCCCCACAATGAGCAGTTCTTC	once	TRBJ2-1	TRBV7-9	TRBD2
CASSEGIPEDTQYF	TGCGCCAGCAGTGAGGGTATCCCCGAGGATACGCAGTATTTT	.	TRBJ2-3	TRBV10-1	.
CASSFDSSGGTQYF	TGTGCCAGCAGCTTCGACAGCTCGGGAGGGACCCAGTACTTC	.	TRBJ2-5	TRBV5-4	TRBD2
CASSYQPGPYGYTF	TGTGCCAGCAGTTATCAACCAGGCCCTTATGGCTACACCTTC	.	TRBJ1-2	TRBV6-5	.
CASSLRQGGFTDTQYF	TGTGCCAGCAGCTTGCGTCAGGGGGGATTTACAGATACGCAGTATTTT	once	TRBJ2-3	TRBV5-4	.
CASTPGTSVSETQYF	TGTGCCAGCACACCCGGGACTAGCGTCTCAGAGACCCAGTACTTC	.	TRBJ2-5	TRBV18	TRBD2
CASNLRGLAGGTQFF	TGTGCCAGCAACCTTAGGGGACTAGCGGGAGGGACTCAGTTCTTC	.	TRBJ2-1	TRBV11-2	TRBD2
CASSLTGTSNYEQYF	TGCGCCAGCAGCTTAACAGGGACATCTAACTACGAGCAGTACTTC	.	TRBJ2-7	TRBV5-1	.
CASSPSRVSDTQYF	TGTGCCAGCAGCCCATCCAGGGTGTCAGATACGCAGTATTTT	.	TRBJ2-3	TRBV11-2	.
CASSQGLAGEETQYF	TGTGCCAGCAGCCAGGGACTAGCGGGAGAAGAGACCCAGTACTTC	.	TRBJ2-5	TRBV9	TRBD2
CASSGTRSGTDTQYF	TGCGCCAGCAGCGGAACAAGGAGCGGCACAGATACGCAGTATTTT	once	TRBJ2-3	TRBV5-1	.
CASSQGRRVVGQFF	TGCGCCAGCAGCCAAGGGAGGAGGGTAGTTGGGCAGTTCTTC	.	TRBJ2-1	TRBV4-1	.
CASSLFRGSRRNEQYF	TGTGCCAGCAGTTTATTTCGCGGGAGCCGGAGAAACGAGCAGTACTTC	.	TRBJ2-7	TRBV28	TRBD2
CASSQGGQGSSYEQYF	TGCGCCAGCAGCCAAGGGGGACAGGGAAGCTCCTACGAGCAGTACTTC	.	TRBJ2-7	TRBV4-1	TRBD1
CASTRERVNTEAFF	TGTGCCAGCACCCGGGAACGGGTGAACACTGAAGCTTTCTTT	.	TRBJ1-1	TRBV2	.
CASSRSTPSIGYTF	TGTGCCAGTAGTCGTAGTACCCCCTCCATAGGCTACACCTTC	.	TRBJ1-2	TRBV19	.
CASSSPGLAADTQYF	TGTGCCAGCAGTTCCCCGGGACTAGCGGCAGATACGCAGTATTTT	.	TRBJ2-3	TRBV27	TRBD2
CASGRGPDTEAFF	TGTGCCAGCGGAAGAGGGCCCGACACTGAAGCTTTCTTT	.	TRBJ1-1	TRBV6-6	.
CASSPNPGAGNTIYF	TGTGCCAGCTCACCTAACCCAGGGGCTGGAAACACCATATATTTT	.	TRBJ1-3	TRBV18	.
CASSAAGAKNIQYF	TGTGCCAGCTCCGCGGCCGGGGCCAAAAACATTCAGTACTTC	.	TRBJ2-4	TRBV18	.
CASSQVAPGQQETQYF	TGTGCCAGCAGCCAAGTCGCACCGGGACAACAAGAGACCCAGTACTTC	.	TRBJ2-5	TRBV4-2	.
CASSGTGTGGGYGNTIYF	TGTGCCAGCAGCGGAACCGGGACAGGGGGCGGATATGGAAACACCATATATTTT	.	TRBJ1-3	TRBV5-6	TRBD1
CASSLGQGQYF	TGTGCCAGCAGCTTGGGTCAGGGACAGTACTTC	.	TRBJ2-4	TRBV5-6	.
CSARTGRGLERTEAFF	TGCAGCGCTCGGACAGGCAGGGGGTTAGAGAGAACTGAAGCTTTCTTT	.	TRBJ1-1	TRBV29-1	TRBD1
CASRPGREGGGNTIYF	TGTGCAAGTCGCCCCGGCCGCGAGGGAGGAGGAAACACCATATATTTT	once	TRBJ1-3	TRBV12-2	.
CASSPPVGSGYNEQFF	TGTGCCAGCTCACCCCCGGTGGGTAGCGGCTACAATGAGCAGTTCTTC	.	TRBJ2-1	TRBV18	.
CSVGEGGGEGYTF	TGCAGCGTGGGGGAGGGAGGGGGAGAGGGCTACACCTTC	.	TRBJ1-2	TRBV29-1	.
CASSLVRAGGWGEQFF	TGTGCCAGCAGCTTGGTTCGGGCGGGAGGTTGGGGTGAGCAGTTCTTC	.	TRBJ2-1	TRBV5-4	TRBD2
CAIQSGSSTDTQYF	TGTGCCATCCAGAGCGGGTCTAGCACAGATACGCAGTATTTT	.	TRBJ2-3	TRBV10-3	.
CASSPWERTSTDTQYF	TGTGCCAGCAGTCCCTGGGAGCGCACTAGCACAGATACGCAGTATTTT	.	TRBJ2-3	TRBV5-4	.
CASSEGQGYYEQYF	TGTGCCAGCAGCGAGGGACAGGGTTACTACGAGCAGTACTTC	.	TRBJ2-7	TRBV2	TRBD1
CASSQDLSGRAERETQYF	TGTGCCAGCAGCCAAGATCTCAGCGGGAGGGCCGAAAGGGAGACCCAGTACTTC	.	TRBJ2-5	TRBV4-2	TRBD2
CASSSTSGSVETQYF	TGTGCCAGCAGTTCGACTAGCGGGAGTGTGGAGACCCAGTACTTC	.	TRBJ2-5	TRBV2	TRBD2
CATSSGISNTEAFF	TGTGCCACCAGCAGCGGGATTTCCAACACTGAAGCTTTCTTT	.	TRBJ1-1	TRBV15	.
CASSPRATGTGELFF	TGTGCCAGCAGCCCTAGAGCGACGGGCACCGGGGAGCTGTTTTTT	.	TRBJ2-2	TRBV5-6	.
CASSLGLAGEGQFF	TGTGCCAGCAGCCTGGGACTAGCGGGAGAGGGACAGTTCTTC	.	TRBJ2-1	TRBV5-4	TRBD2
CASSYPVTAYEQYF	TGTGCCAGCAGTTACCCCGTGACAGCCTACGAGCAGTACTTC	.	TRBJ2-7	TRBV6-6	.
CASSVEGLSGNTIYF	TGTGCCAGCAGTGTGGAGGGCCTCTCTGGAAACACCATATATTTT	.	TRBJ1-3	TRBV2	.